This TCR beta chain was captured by sequencing in a study of siplizumab effects on memory and regulatory T cells. Study-wide results and limits: Unstimulated subsets were the mapping target of only a minor fraction of alloreactive clones. Proliferating siplizumab-culture Tregs lacked confirmation of suppressive function. Researchers could not give a naive or memory phenotype to roughly 75-96% of proliferating CD4+ or CD8+ clones.

With regard to this clone: Its antigen is unidentified.

With 7 bases removed from V and 8 bases from J, the gap between germline ends came to 21 bases. Germline V lookup: CDR1 MDHEN, CDR2 SYDVKM. The CDR3 runs to 15 residues. Roughly 95,000 TCR templates per sample were assayed. The method was immunoSEQ multiplex PCR; TCRdb's version includes in-frame clones alone and lacks a portion of them. The sample lists tens of thousands of clones; just over 95% were seen once. The material sequenced was naive CD8+ T cells sorted from blood. This chain connects TRBV28 to TRBJ2-1, with a tentative D call TRBD1 (5 bases). This clonotype was obtained from a human donor in good health. The CDR3 DNA reads as TGTGCCAGCACTCCAGGGCGCTCGGGCAGGTATGAGCAGTTCTTC. It codes for CASTPGRSGRYEQFF.